What follows are 24 T cell receptor beta chains derived from one specimen sequenced in a study of a mutant IDH1 vaccine in newly diagnosed glioma. TCRdb's table, derived via immunoSEQ multiplex PCR, lists solely in-frame clones and lacks some. The sample contains fewer than 60,000 clones, less than 65% of which appear only once. Noted time point: week 47, end of study. The content of each vaccine dose was 300 ug of mutant IDH1 20-mer peptide, and topical imiquimod accompanied it. These TCRs' antigens remain unknown. The source material was peripheral blood mononuclear cells (PBMCs), sampled from a glioma patient whose treatment included an IDH1 peptide vaccine. The receptors stem from a man aged 40-49 years with glioma. Some clones in this sample may be carry-over from other donors' samples.

This clone is medium-sized in the sample. CDR3 nucleotides: TGTGCTAGTGGTTTGGTATGGGATGAAGCTTTCTTT. It yields the protein CASGLVWDEAFF. V is TRBV12-5 and J is TRBJ1-1; D is undetermined. The CDR3 is made up of 12 amino acids. Between the trimmed V and J ends, which lost 0 bases and 7 bases, there was a span of 6 bases. Germline V gene data show CDR1 as LGHNT and CDR2 as FRNRAP.

This clone was counted once. The chain recombines TRBV7-9 with TRBJ1-1; TRBD1 might be the D (6 bases). The CDR3 totals 16 residues. The V gene's germline CDR1 is SEHNR and CDR2 FQNEAQ (reference sequence). Trimming removed 3 bases from V and 1 base from J, with 15 bases in between. This chain's CDR3 is CASSLLGHGRNTEAFF. The CDR3 nucleotides are TGTGCCAGCAGCTTGCTGGGACATGGAAGGAACACTGAAGCTTTCTTT.

The chain uses TRBV5-1 and TRBJ1-6; D ambiguous. The V gene lost 1 base and the J gene lost 5 bases, with 13 bases spanning the gap. This CDR3 is built from 16 residues. In germline, CDR1 is SGHRS, CDR2 YFSETQ. CDR3 sequence reads: CASSLHAYLNNSPLHF. The DNA of the CDR3 is TGCGCCAGCAGCTTGCATGCTTACCTGAATAATTCACCCCTCCACTTT.

This clone appeared once. The chain employs TRBV7-2 and TRBJ2-7; D gene uncertain. With 5 bases removed from V and 2 bases from J, the gap between germline ends came to 10 bases. Germline values: CDR1 SGHTA, CDR2 FQGNSA. The CDR3 consists of 13 residues. The CDR3 DNA is TGTGCCAGCAGCCCACGCCTTCCCTACGAGCAGTACTTC. Its translation is CASSPRLPYEQYF.

In its sample, this clone was seen once. J is TRBJ1-4 and V is TRBV30; D uncertain. The CDR3 extends over 13 amino acids. In germline, CDR1 is GTSNPN, CDR2 SVGIG (reference sequence). V was clipped by 0 bases and J by 4 bases, with 6 bases between them. In nucleotides, the CDR3 is TGTGCCTGGAGTGTAAGGGTTAATGAAAAACTGTTTTTT. Encoded protein: CAWSVRVNEKLFF.

Only a few counts were recorded for this clone. The V and J genes are TRBV18 and TRBJ1-5; maybe TRBD1 (5 bases). V was pared by 6 bases and J by 5 bases, with 11 bases between. Germline V gene sequence: CDR1 KGHSH, CDR2 LQKENI. CDR3 length equals 13 residues. The CDR3 loop reads CASSITGDQPQHF. Here the CDR3 DNA reads TGTGCCAGCTCTATAACAGGAGATCAGCCCCAGCATTTT.

The chain couples TRBV5-6 to TRBJ2-7, with 8 bases lining up with TRBD2. The CDR3 length is 18 residues. Per germline, CDR1 SGHDT and CDR2 YYEEEE. With V trimmed by 6 bases and J by 0 bases, 17 bases remained unmatched. The CDR3 coding sequence is TGTGCCAGCACCAATGTCGGCGGCGGGGGGCCCCACTCCTACGAGCAGTACTTC. This translates into CASTNVGGGGPHSYEQYF. Full variable domain (missing parts from reference TRBV5-6 and TRBJ2-7): DAGVTQSPTHLIKTRGQQVTLRCSPKSGHDTVSWYQQALGQGPQFIFQYYEEEERQRGNFPDRFSGHQFPNYSSELNVNALLLGDSALYLCASTNVGGGGPHSYEQYFGPGTRLTVT.

The table lists this clone with a few counts. One junction end disagrees with the germline gene, perhaps due to a read error. This chain links TRBV6-1 with TRBJ1-5; the match to TRBD1 covers 8 bases. This CDR3 contains 15 residues. Germline V lookup: CDR1 MNHNS, CDR2 SASEGT. The CDR3 nucleotides read TGTGCCAGCAGTGAACGGACAGGGAGCACTCAGCCCCAGCATTTT. Its translation: CASSERTGSTQPQHF.

In this sample, this clone turned up a few times. The chain links TRBV25-1 to TRBJ2-2; 8 nucleotides match TRBD2. This CDR3 is 15 amino acids long. Germline lookup yields CDR1 MGHDK and CDR2 SYGVNS. The DNA for the CDR3 is TGTGGGACTGATAGCGGGGCTTGGAACACCGGGGAGCTGTTTTTT. Its protein product is CGTDSGAWNTGELFF.

The chain recombines TRBV12-2 with TRBJ1-5. TRBV12-2 is designated a pseudogene. This CDR3 contains 15 residues. The CDR3 DNA follows: TGTGCAAGTCGCTTAGGTAGGGACGGGAGTCAGCCCCAGCATTTT. Translating it yields CASRLGRDGSQPQHF.

The V call is TRBV5-8, the J call TRBJ1-4; possible D gene TRBD1, 6 bases. The CDR3 has 16 amino acids. V lost 1 base, J lost 0 bases, and 10 bases lay in between. CDR1 SGHTS and CDR2 YDEGEE come from the germline V gene. CDR3 bases: TGTGCCAGCAGCTTGCAAGGGGGAACAACTAATGAAAAACTGTTTTTT. Protein sequence: CASSLQGGTTNEKLFF.

CDR3 residues: CASSATGPPNYGYTF. The CDR3 nucleotides are TGTGCCAGCAGCGCTACTGGACCGCCTAACTATGGCTACACCTTC. The gene calls are TRBV5-6 and TRBJ1-2; D unclear. This CDR3 has 15 amino acids. Germline CDR1 SGHDT, CDR2 YYEEEE. Trimming shortened V by 4 bases and J by 0 bases, and 13 bases separated the two germline ends.

The chain links TRBV1 to TRBJ2-1. TRBV1 has pseudogene status. The length of the CDR3 is 18 residues. Here the CDR3 reads CTSSQDLYPASSYNEQFF. DNA of the CDR3: TGCACCAGCAGCCAAGATTTATACCCAGCCAGCTCCTACAATGAGCAGTTCTTC.

This chain uses TRBV7-9 with TRBJ1-1; 7 nucleotides agree with TRBD1. CDR1 is SEHNR, CDR2 FQNEAQ, per germline (reference sequence). This CDR3 is 13 amino acids long. The trim removed 2 bases at V and 4 bases at J, leaving 1 base unmatched. The CDR3 DNA reads as TGTGCCAGCAGCTTATCAGGGGGCACTGAAGCTTTCTTT. Its protein product is CASSLSGGTEAFF. The variable domain in full, completed from reference TRBV7-9 and TRBJ1-1, reads DTGVSQNPRHKITKRGQNVTFRCDPISEHNRLYWYRQTLGQGPEFLTYFQNEAQLEKSRLLSDRFSAERPKGSFSTLEIQRTEQGDSAMYLCASSLSGGTEAFFGQGTRLTVV.

This clone was counted only a few times. The chain joins TRBV5-1 to TRBJ2-7; TRBD2 matches at 16 bases. CDR1 and CDR2 from the germline V gene are SGHRS and YFSETQ. J lost 4 bases, V lost 3 bases, and 7 bases had no gene match. The CDR3 has 17 residues. CDR3: CASSSGLAGGHRYEQYF. CDR3 sequence (DNA): TGCGCCAGCAGCTCGGGACTAGCGGGGGGGCACAGGTACGAGCAGTACTTC.

The rearrangement uses TRBV5-4 and TRBJ1-2; unclear D gene. CDR3 size: 13 residues. V was trimmed by 4 bases and J by 4 bases, leaving 11 bases between them. Germline-derived CDR1 and CDR2 are SGHNT and YYREEE (reference sequence). CDR3 nucleotide sequence: TGTGCCAGCAGCCTCCCGGGCGGCTATGGCTACACCTTC. Protein product: CASSLPGGYGYTF.

The DNA of the CDR3 is TGTGCCAGCAGCTTAGATCAAGGACTAGCGGGGTACTTC. This translates into CASSLDQGLAGYF. V and J are TRBV11-2 and TRBJ2-5; 11 bases are a match to TRBD2. Germline CDR1 SGHAT, CDR2 FQNNGV. This CDR3 is built from 13 residues. J lost 13 bases, V lost 0 bases, and 4 bases had no gene match.

The V gene is TRBV9, the J gene TRBJ1-2; D ambiguous. The CDR3 length is 13 residues. V lost 0 bases and J lost 4, with 7 bases in between. Germline V gene data show CDR1 as SGDLS and CDR2 as YYNGEE. The CDR3 here is CASSVVETYGYTF. The CDR3 DNA sequence: TGTGCCAGCAGCGTAGTTGAGACCTATGGCTACACCTTC.

This chain joins TRBV19 and TRBJ1-5, with D unresolved. The CDR3 spans 14 residues. Trimming took 3 bases from V and 1 from J, leaving 7 bases between them. Germline assignment: CDR1 LNHDA and CDR2 SQIVND (reference sequence). The CDR3 DNA follows: TGTGCCAGTAGTATCTGGGAAAGCAATCAGCCCCAGCATTTT. Protein product: CASSIWESNQPQHF.

V gene TRBV19 combines with J gene TRBJ1-5, with unresolved D. In germline, CDR1 is LNHDA, CDR2 SQIVND (reference sequence). This CDR3 has 12 residues. Trimming removed 3 bases from V and 5 bases from J, with 5 bases in between. In DNA, the CDR3 is TGTGCCAGTAGTATTGGCGATCAGCCCCAGCATTTT. Translated, it gives CASSIGDQPQHF. Based on the CDR3 plus reference TRBV19 and TRBJ1-5, the full variable domain is DGGITQSPKYLFRKEGQNVTLSCEQNLNHDAMYWYRQDPGQGLRLIYYSQIVNDFQKGDIAEGYSVSREKKESFPLTVTSAQKNPTAFYLCASSIGDQPQHFGDGTRLSIL.

The V and J genes are TRBV27 and TRBJ1-5, with D unresolved. From germline, CDR1 is MNHEY and CDR2 SMNVEV (reference sequence). V lost 3 bases and J lost 5, with 8 bases in between. The CDR3 has 13 amino acids. The CDR3 region has the DNA TGTGCCAGCAGTTTTACCAGCCATCAGCCCCAGCATTTT. Its protein is CASSFTSHQPQHF.

The V call is TRBV6-1, the J call TRBJ2-7, with a tentative D call TRBD1 (6 bases). This CDR3 is 13 amino acids long. The germline V gene has CDR1 MNHNS and CDR2 SASEGT. Trimming took off 6 bases at V and 3 bases at J, with 12 bases between the two ends. The CDR3: CASRAGQHYEQYF. The CDR3 region has the DNA TGTGCCAGCAGGGCCGGACAGCACTACGAGCAGTACTTC.

The V gene is TRBV6-5, the J gene TRBJ2-1, with a tentative D call TRBD2 (6 bases). Trimming removed 6 bases from V and 2 bases from J, with 14 bases in between. This CDR3 is 15 amino acids long. The germline V gene has CDR1 MNHEY and CDR2 SVGAGI. The CDR3 coding sequence is TGTGCCAGCAGAGTCCGGGACTTACCCTACAATGAGCAGTTCTTC. Its protein is CASRVRDLPYNEQFF.

The J gene is TRBJ2-7, the V gene TRBV6-5; maybe TRBD1 (5 bases). CDR3 length: 15 residues. From germline, CDR1 is MNHEY and CDR2 SVGAGI. V shed 5 bases and J shed 4 bases, with 18 bases lying between them. The CDR3 region has the DNA TGTGCCAGCAGTCTACACGACAGAACCATATACGAGCAGTACTTC. Protein: CASSLHDRTIYEQYF.